The 15 T cell receptor beta chains below were found in one sample sequenced in a study of technical replicates of blood from several donors. Clones were sequenced by immunoSEQ multiplex PCR, and TCRdb holds only the in-frame ones, with some missing. The sample has roughly 70,000 clones, 85% to 95% seen once. Sequencing was performed on PBMCs. These receptors were collected from a human donor in good health. Some clones in this sample may be carry-over from other donors' samples.

This chain uses TRBV7-2 with TRBJ2-2; 7 bases are a match to TRBD1. J gave up 1 base and V 5 bases, and 10 bases lay outside the gene matches. The CDR3 is 17 residues long. The germline V gene has CDR1 SGHTA and CDR2 FQGNSA. DNA of the CDR3: TGTGCCAGCAGCCACCCCGAGGGGGCCTTGAACACCGGGGAGCTGTTTTTT. This encodes CASSHPEGALNTGELFF.

To note about this clone: A junction end diverges from the germline sequence, so it may reflect a read error. CDR3 loop: CASSDTSGTQVF. The CDR3 nucleotides read TGTGCCAGCAGTGATACTAGCGGCACTCAGGTCTTC. The chain uses TRBV2 and TRBJ2-1; TRBD2 matches at 8 bases. The CDR3 has 12 amino acids. Germline-derived CDR1 and CDR2 are SNHLY and FYNNEI. The full variable domain, completed using reference TRBV2 and TRBJ2-1, is EPEVTQTPSHQVTQMGQEVILRCVPISNHLYFYWYRQILGQKVEFLVSFYNNEISEKSEIFDDQFSVERPDGSNFTLKIRSTKLEDSAMYFCASSDTSGTQVFGPGTRLTVL.

This clone was counted a single time. The CDR3 DNA reads as TGTGCCATCAGTGAGTCGGCTAGTAGTGAGACCCAGTACTTC. It translates to CAISESASSETQYF. J is TRBJ2-5 and V is TRBV10-3; no clear D. Per germline, CDR1 ENHRY and CDR2 SYGVKD. The CDR3 sequence is 14 residues long. The germline V and J ends were trimmed by 0 bases and 5 bases, with 10 bases remaining between them.

J is TRBJ2-3 and V is TRBV28; D is unresolved. Germline V gene data show CDR1 as MDHEN and CDR2 as SYDVKM. The CDR3 covers 15 residues. The germline V and J ends were trimmed by 6 bases and 2 bases, with 15 bases remaining between them. CDR3 amino acids: CASRPIRRPTDTQYF. For the CDR3, the DNA is TGTGCCAGCAGGCCTATTAGGCGGCCCACAGATACGCAGTATTTT.

CDR3 region: CATSTPGLSSYEQYF. In nucleotides, the CDR3 is TGTGCCACCAGCACGCCGGGACTCTCGTCCTACGAGCAGTACTTC. J is TRBJ2-7 and V is TRBV15; the D gene is possibly TRBD2 (6 bases). CDR3 length: 15 amino acids. Germline V lookup: CDR1 LNHNV, CDR2 YYDKDF (reference sequence). Trimming took off 4 bases at V and 1 base at J, with 14 bases between the two ends.

J is TRBJ2-7 and V is TRBV10-1; the D gene is possibly TRBD1 (6 bases). The length of the CDR3 is 14 residues. V lost 6 bases to trimming and J lost 2 bases, with 14 bases between them. The germline V gene encodes CDR1 WNHNN and CDR2 SYGVQD (reference sequence). The CDR3 coding sequence is TGCGCCAGCAGGCCCTCAGGACAGCCCTACGAGCAGTACTTC. As protein: CASRPSGQPYEQYF.

The CDR3 loop is CASSPGQDLNGYTF. CDR3 bases: TGTGCCAGCAGCCCGGGACAGGATCTGAATGGCTACACCTTC. The chain couples TRBV27 to TRBJ1-2; 8 nucleotides line up with TRBD1. Germline trimming cut 6 bases from V and 6 bases from J; bases unmatched to any gene: 9. The CDR3 extends over 14 amino acids. Germline loops: CDR1 MNHEY, CDR2 SMNVEV (reference sequence).

The V call is TRBV5-6, the J call TRBJ2-5, with 11 bases identical to TRBD2. Germline loops: CDR1 SGHDT, CDR2 YYEEEE. The CDR3 extends over 17 amino acids. V shed 0 bases, J shed 2 bases, and the junction held 6 bases outside the gene matches. CDR3 sequence: CASSLASRLAGQETQYF. The CDR3 nucleotides read TGTGCCAGCAGCTTGGCGAGCCGACTAGCGGGACAAGAGACCCAGTACTTC.

The V and J genes are TRBV30 and TRBJ2-1, with D maybe TRBD1 (5 bases). This CDR3 spans 17 amino acids. Deletions cut 2 bases from V and 8 bases from J, with 25 bases between. Germline V CDR1 and CDR2: GTSNPN, SVGIG (reference sequence). The CDR3 is CAWSPLGVAKSWDEQFF. The DNA of the CDR3 is TGTGCCTGGAGTCCCTTAGGGGTAGCAAAGTCCTGGGATGAGCAGTTCTTC.

The chain carries TRBV5-4 and TRBJ2-2, with 9 bases matching TRBD2. Germline CDR1 and CDR2: SGHNT and YYREEE (reference sequence). With V trimmed by 1 base and J by 4 bases, 5 bases remained unmatched. CDR3 length equals 16 residues. In nucleotides, the CDR3 is TGTGCCAGCAGCTTGTCCAGCGGGGGGTCCACCGGGGAGCTGTTTTTT. This sequence encodes CASSLSSGGSTGELFF.

This rearrangement joins TRBV30 to TRBJ2-5; D not certain. CDR3 size: 10 residues. Looked up from germline, CDR1 is GTSNPN and CDR2 is SVGIG (reference sequence). V was trimmed by 2 bases and J by 7 bases, leaving 5 bases between them. This CDR3 reads CAWSTGTQYF. DNA of the CDR3: TGTGCCTGGAGTACGGGGACCCAGTACTTC.

This clone was found once. The genes are TRBV9 and TRBJ2-7; 10 bases agree with TRBD2. Germline V gene sequence: CDR1 SGDLS, CDR2 YYNGEE. With V trimmed by 3 bases and J by 0 bases, 6 bases remained unmatched. This CDR3 is 16 amino acids long. The CDR3, as DNA: TGTGCCAGCAGCGCACTGGCTAGCGGGGGCTCCTACGAGCAGTACTTC. Translating gives CASSALASGGSYEQYF.

In this sample, this clone turned up once. The J gene is TRBJ1-2, the V gene TRBV5-1; 10 bases agree with TRBD1. The CDR3 has 14 residues. The junction had 2 bases not matched to a gene; V was cut back by 0 bases and J by 6 bases. Germline V CDR1 and CDR2: SGHRS, YFSETQ. The CDR3, as DNA: TGCGCCAGCAGCTTGGAGGGGACAGGGGATGGCTACACCTTC. It translates to CASSLEGTGDGYTF.

The J gene is TRBJ1-2, the V gene TRBV6-6, with TRBD1 identical over 7 bases. This CDR3 comprises 13 residues. The V segment lost 7 bases and the J segment 8 bases; nucleotides outside the gene matches: 10. CDR1 MNHNY and CDR2 SVGAGI come from the germline V gene (reference sequence). CDR3 sequence reads: CASKEGGLGGYTF. CDR3 sequence (DNA): TGTGCCAGCAAAGAAGGGGGCCTTGGAGGCTACACCTTC.

The genes are TRBV11-2 and TRBJ2-5, with D unclear. V lost 6 bases, J lost 4 bases, and 9 bases lay in between. Germline V lookup: CDR1 SGHAT, CDR2 FQNNGV. The CDR3 covers 12 residues. CDR3 DNA: TGTGCCAGCAGAGGCGGCGGAGAGACCCAGTACTTC. It yields the protein CASRGGGETQYF.